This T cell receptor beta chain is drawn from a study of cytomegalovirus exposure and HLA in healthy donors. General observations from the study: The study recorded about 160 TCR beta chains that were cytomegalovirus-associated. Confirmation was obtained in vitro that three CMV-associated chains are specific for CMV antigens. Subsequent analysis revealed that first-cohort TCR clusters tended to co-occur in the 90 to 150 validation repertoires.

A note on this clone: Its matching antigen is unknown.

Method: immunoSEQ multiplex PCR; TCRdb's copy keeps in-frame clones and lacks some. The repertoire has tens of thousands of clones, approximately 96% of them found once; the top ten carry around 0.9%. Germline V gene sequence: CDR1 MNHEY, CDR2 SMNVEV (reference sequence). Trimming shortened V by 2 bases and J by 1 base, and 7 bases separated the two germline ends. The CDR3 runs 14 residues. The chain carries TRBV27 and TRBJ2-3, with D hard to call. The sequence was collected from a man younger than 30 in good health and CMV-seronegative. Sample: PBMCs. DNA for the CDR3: TGTGCCAGCAGTTTAGATGGAGGCACAGATACGCAGTATTTT. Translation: CASSLDGGTDTQYF.